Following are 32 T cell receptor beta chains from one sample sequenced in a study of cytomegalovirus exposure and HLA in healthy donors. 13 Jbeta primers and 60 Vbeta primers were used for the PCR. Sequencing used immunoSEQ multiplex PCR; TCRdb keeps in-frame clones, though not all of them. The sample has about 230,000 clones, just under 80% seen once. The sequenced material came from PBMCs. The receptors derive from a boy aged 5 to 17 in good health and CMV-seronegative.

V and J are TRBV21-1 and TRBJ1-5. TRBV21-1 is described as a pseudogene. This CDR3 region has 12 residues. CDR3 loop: CASSGREQPQHF. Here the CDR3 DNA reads TGTGCCAGCAGCGGGAGGGAGCAGCCCCAGCATTTT.

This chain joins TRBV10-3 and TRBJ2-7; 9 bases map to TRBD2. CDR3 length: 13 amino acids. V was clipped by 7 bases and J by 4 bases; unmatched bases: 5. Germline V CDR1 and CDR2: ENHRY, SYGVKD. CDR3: CAITAGGPYEQYF. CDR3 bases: TGTGCCATCACAGCGGGGGGCCCTTACGAGCAGTACTTC.

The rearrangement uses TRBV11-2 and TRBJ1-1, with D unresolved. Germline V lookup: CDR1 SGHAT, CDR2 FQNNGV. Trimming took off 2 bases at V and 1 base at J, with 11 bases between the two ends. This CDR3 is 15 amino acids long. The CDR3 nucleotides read TGTGCCAGCAGCTTATTTTTAGAGCCGAACACTGAAGCTTTCTTT. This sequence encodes CASSLFLEPNTEAFF.

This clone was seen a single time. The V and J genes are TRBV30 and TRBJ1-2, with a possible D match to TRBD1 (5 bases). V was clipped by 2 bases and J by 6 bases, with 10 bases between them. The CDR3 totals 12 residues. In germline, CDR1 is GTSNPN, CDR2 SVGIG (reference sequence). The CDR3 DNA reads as TGTGCCTGGAGTACAGGATCCGATGGCTACACCTTC. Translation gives CAWSTGSDGYTF.

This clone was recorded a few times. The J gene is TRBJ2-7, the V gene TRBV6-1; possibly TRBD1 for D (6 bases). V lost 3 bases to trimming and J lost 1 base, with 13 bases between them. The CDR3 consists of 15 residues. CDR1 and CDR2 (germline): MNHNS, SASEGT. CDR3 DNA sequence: TGTGCCAGCAGTGAGCAGGGGTCTATTTCCTACGAGCAGTACTTC. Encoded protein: CASSEQGSISYEQYF.

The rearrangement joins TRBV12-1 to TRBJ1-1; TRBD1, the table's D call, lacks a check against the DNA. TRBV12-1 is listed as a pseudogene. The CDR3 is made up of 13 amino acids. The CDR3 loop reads CASSSTGDTEAFF. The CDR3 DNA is TGTGCCAGCAGCTCTACAGGGGACACTGAAGCTTTCTTT.

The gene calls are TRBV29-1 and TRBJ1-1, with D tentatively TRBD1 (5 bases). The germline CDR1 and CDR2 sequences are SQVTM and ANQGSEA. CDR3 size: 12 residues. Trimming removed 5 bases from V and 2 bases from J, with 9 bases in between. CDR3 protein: CSVRGLNTEAFF. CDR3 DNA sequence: TGCAGCGTTAGGGGTCTTAACACTGAAGCTTTCTTT.

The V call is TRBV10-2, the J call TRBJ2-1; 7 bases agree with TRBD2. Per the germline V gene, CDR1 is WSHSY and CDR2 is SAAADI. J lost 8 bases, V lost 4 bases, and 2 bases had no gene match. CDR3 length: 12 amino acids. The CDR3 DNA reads TGCGCCAGCAGTGGGCTAGCGGATGAGCAGTTCTTC. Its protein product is CASSGLADEQFF.

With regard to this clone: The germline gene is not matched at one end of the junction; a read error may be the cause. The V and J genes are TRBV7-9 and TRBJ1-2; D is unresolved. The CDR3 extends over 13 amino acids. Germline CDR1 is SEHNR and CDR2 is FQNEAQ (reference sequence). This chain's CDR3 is CSSSLNGEGGYTF. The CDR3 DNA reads TGTTCCAGCAGCTTAAATGGGGAGGGTGGCTACACCTTC.

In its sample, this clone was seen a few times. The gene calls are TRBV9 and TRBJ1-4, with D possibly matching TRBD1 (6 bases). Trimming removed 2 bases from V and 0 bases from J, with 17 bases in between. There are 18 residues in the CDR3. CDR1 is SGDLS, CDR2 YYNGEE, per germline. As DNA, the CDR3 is TGTGCCAGCAGCGTTAGGATGAGGGGGGGGGCAACTAATGAAAAACTGTTTTTT. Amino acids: CASSVRMRGGATNEKLFF.

CDR3 in amino acids: CASSPRNGGFSEQYF. The DNA of the CDR3 is TGTGCCAGCTCACCCCGTAACGGGGGTTTCTCCGAGCAGTACTTC. The rearrangement uses TRBV18 and TRBJ2-7, with D possibly matching TRBD2 (6 bases). The CDR3 has 15 amino acids. Germline CDR1 reads KGHSH; CDR2 reads LQKENI. The germline V and J ends were trimmed by 3 bases and 6 bases, with 18 bases remaining between them.

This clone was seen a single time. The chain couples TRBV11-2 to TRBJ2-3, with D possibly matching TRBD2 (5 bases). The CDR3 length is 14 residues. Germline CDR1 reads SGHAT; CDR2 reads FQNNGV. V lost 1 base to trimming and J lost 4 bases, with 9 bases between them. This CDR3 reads CASSLAAGADTQYF. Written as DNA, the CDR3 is TGTGCCAGCAGCTTAGCGGCGGGCGCAGATACGCAGTATTTT.

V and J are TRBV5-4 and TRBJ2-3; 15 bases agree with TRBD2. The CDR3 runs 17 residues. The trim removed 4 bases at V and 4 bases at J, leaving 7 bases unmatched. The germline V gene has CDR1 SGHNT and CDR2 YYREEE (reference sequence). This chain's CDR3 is CASSPGTSGRRADTQYF. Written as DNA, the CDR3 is TGTGCCAGCAGCCCCGGGACTAGCGGGAGGCGAGCAGATACGCAGTATTTT.

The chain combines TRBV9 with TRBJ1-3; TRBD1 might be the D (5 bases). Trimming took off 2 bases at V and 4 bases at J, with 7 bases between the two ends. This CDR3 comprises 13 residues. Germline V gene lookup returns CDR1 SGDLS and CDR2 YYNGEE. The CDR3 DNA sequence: TGTGCCAGCAGCGTGGACAACGGAAACACCATATATTTT. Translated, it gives CASSVDNGNTIYF.

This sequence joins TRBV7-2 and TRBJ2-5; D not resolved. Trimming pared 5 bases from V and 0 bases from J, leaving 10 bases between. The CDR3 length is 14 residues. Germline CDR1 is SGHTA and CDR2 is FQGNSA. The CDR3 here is CASSLPQYQETQYF. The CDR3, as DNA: TGTGCCAGCAGCCTACCACAGTACCAAGAGACCCAGTACTTC.

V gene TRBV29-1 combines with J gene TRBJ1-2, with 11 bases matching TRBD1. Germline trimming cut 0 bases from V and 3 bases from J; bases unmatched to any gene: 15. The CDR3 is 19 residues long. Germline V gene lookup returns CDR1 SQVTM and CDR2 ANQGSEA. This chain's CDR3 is CSVEDPWRGQGEVDYGYTF. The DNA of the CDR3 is TGCAGCGTTGAAGACCCTTGGCGGGGACAGGGGGAGGTCGACTATGGCTACACCTTC.

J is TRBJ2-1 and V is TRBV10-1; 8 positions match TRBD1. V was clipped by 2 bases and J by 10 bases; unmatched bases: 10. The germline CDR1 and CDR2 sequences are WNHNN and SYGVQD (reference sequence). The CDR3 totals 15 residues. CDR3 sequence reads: CASSERTGGRREQFF. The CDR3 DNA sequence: TGCGCCAGCAGTGAGAGAACAGGGGGTCGGAGGGAGCAGTTCTTC.

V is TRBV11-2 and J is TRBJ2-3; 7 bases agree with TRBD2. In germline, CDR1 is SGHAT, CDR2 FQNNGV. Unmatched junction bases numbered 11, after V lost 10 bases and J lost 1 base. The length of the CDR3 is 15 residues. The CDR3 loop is CATRLGRLGTDTQYF. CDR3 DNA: TGTGCCACCAGGCTCGGGAGGTTGGGCACAGATACGCAGTATTTT. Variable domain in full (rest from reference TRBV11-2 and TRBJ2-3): EAGVAQSPRYKIIEKRQSVAFWCNPISGHATLYWYQQILGQGPKLLIQFQNNGVVDDSQLPKDRFSAERLKGVDSTLKIQPAKLEDSAVYLCATRLGRLGTDTQYFGPGTRLTVL.

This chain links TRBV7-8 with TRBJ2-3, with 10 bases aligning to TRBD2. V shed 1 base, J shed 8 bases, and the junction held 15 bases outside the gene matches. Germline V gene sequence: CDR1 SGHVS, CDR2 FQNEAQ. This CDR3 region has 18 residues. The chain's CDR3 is CASSLGTVPGLASFTQYF. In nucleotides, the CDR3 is TGTGCCAGCAGCTTAGGGACCGTACCGGGACTAGCGTCCTTTACGCAGTATTTT.

CDR3 in DNA: TGTGCCAGCAGCCGGTTAATGACTAGCGGGGGCGGCAATGAGCAGTTCTTC. Amino acid sequence: CASSRLMTSGGGNEQFF. The V gene is TRBV4-2, the J gene TRBJ2-1, with 12 nucleotides matching TRBD2. Trimming took 4 bases from V and 6 from J; bases not matched to a gene: 10. This CDR3 spans 17 amino acids. Germline CDR1 is LGHNA and CDR2 is YNFKEQ.

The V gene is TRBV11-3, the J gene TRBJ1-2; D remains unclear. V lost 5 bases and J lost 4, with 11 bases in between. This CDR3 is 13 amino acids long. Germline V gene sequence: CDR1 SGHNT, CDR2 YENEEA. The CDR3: CASSQRGSYGYTF. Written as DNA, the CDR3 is TGTGCCAGCAGCCAGCGCGGGTCCTATGGCTACACCTTC.

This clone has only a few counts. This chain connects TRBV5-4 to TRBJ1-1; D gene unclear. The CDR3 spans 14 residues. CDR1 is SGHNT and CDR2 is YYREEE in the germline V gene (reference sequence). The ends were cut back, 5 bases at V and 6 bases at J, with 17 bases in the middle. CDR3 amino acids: CASRSWGREPEAFF. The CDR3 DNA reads TGTGCCAGCAGGTCTTGGGGTCGGGAACCTGAAGCTTTCTTT.

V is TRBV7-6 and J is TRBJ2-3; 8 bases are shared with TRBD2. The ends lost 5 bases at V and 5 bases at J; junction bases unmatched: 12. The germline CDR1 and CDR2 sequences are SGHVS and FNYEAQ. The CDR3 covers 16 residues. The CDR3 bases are TGTGCCAGCAGCACCGGACTAGCCCGACCGGAAGATACGCAGTATTTT. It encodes CASSTGLARPEDTQYF.

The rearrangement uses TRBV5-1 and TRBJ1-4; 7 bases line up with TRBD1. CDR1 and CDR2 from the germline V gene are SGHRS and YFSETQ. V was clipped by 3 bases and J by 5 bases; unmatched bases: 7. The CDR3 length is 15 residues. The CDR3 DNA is TGCGCCAGCAGCTCAAGGACAGGCGGAAATGAAAAACTGTTTTTT. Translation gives CASSSRTGGNEKLFF.

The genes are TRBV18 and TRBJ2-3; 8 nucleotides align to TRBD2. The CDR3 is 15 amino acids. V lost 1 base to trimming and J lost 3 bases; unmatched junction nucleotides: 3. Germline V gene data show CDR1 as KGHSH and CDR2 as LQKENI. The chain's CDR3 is CASSPQLAVTDTQYF. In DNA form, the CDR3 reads TGTGCCAGCTCACCACAACTAGCGGTGACAGATACGCAGTATTTT.

The CDR3 loop is CASSVAPSVSYNEQFF. The CDR3 DNA reads TGTGCCAGCAGCGTAGCGCCGAGCGTATCCTACAATGAGCAGTTCTTC. The chain links TRBV9 to TRBJ2-1; no clear D gene. CDR3 length equals 16 residues. V dropped 0 bases and J dropped 1 base, with 11 bases sitting between them. Germline loops: CDR1 SGDLS, CDR2 YYNGEE. Combining the CDR3 with reference TRBV9 and TRBJ2-1 gives the whole variable domain DSGVTQTPKHLITATGQRVTLRCSPRSGDLSVYWYQQSLDQGLQFLIQYYNGEERAKGNILERFSAQQFPDLHSELNLSSLELGDSALYFCASSVAPSVSYNEQFFGPGTRLTVL.

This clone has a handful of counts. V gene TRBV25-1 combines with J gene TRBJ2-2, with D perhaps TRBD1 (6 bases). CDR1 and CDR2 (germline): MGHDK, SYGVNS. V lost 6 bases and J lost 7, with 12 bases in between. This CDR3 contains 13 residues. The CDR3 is CASRLGTFGELFF. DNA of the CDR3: TGTGCCAGCAGATTAGGGACATTCGGGGAGCTGTTTTTT.

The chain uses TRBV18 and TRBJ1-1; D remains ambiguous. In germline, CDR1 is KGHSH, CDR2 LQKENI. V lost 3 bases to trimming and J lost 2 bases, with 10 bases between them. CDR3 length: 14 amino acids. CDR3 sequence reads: CASSPDLLNTEAFF. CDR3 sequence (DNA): TGTGCCAGCTCACCCGATCTGCTAAACACTGAAGCTTTCTTT.

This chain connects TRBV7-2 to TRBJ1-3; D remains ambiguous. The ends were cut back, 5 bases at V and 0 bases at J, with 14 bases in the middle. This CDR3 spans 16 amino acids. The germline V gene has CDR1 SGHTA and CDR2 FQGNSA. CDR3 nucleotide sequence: TGTGCCAGCAGCCACTCGCGAGCCCGCTCTGGAAACACCATATATTTT. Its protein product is CASSHSRARSGNTIYF.

In DNA form, the CDR3 reads TGTAGCTTCGGCCTCGGGGGCTATGGCTACACCTTC. Its protein is CSFGLGGYGYTF. V and J are TRBV30 and TRBJ1-2; perhaps TRBD1 as D (5 bases). Germline CDR1 reads GTSNPN; CDR2 reads SVGIG (reference sequence). The CDR3 is 12 amino acids.

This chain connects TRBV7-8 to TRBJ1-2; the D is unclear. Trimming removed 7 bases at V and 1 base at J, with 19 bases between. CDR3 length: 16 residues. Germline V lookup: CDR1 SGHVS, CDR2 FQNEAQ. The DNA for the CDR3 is TGTGCCAGCAACCCCCTGAGATTCTCCAATAACTATGGCTACACCTTC. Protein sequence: CASNPLRFSNNYGYTF.

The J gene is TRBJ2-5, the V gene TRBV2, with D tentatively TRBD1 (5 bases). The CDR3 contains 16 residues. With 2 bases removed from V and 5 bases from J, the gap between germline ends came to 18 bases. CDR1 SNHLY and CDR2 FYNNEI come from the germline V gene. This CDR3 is CASSEILAGLGETQYF. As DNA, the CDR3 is TGTGCCAGCAGTGAAATTTTGGCAGGGCTCGGGGAGACCCAGTACTTC.